A single sample gave rise to the 32 T cell receptor beta chains below, sequenced in a study of shared clonotypes between healthy human individuals. Sequenced by immunoSEQ multiplex PCR; TCRdb stores in-frame clones only, minus some. The data show 2 million to 2.5 million clones, 85% to 95% seen once. Sequencing input: naive CD4+ T cells from PBMCs. Documented subset: CD45RA+ positively selected. The source is a man aged 18 to 30 in good health. Some clones in this sample may be carry-over from other donors' samples.

This rearrangement joins TRBV7-9 to TRBJ2-3, with 7 bases aligning to TRBD2. The CDR3 is 16 amino acids. The germline V gene encodes CDR1 SEHNR and CDR2 FQNEAQ (reference sequence). The junction had 4 bases not matched to a gene; V was cut back by 1 base and J by 0 bases. The CDR3 sequence is CASSLGISGSTDTQYF. For the CDR3, the DNA is TGTGCCAGCAGCTTAGGGATTAGCGGGAGCACAGATACGCAGTATTTT.

The chain carries TRBV4-2 and TRBJ2-4; D unresolved. Per germline, CDR1 LGHNA and CDR2 YNFKEQ. The CDR3 spans 15 residues. The ends were cut back, 3 bases at V and 0 bases at J, with 9 bases in the middle. For the CDR3, the DNA is TGTGCCAGCAGCCAGCCGCAGGTAGCCAAAAACATTCAGTACTTC. Translated, it gives CASSQPQVAKNIQYF.

The chain couples TRBV7-9 to TRBJ2-5; 10 bases agree with TRBD2. The ends lost 5 bases at V and 3 bases at J; junction bases unmatched: 9. Per the germline V gene, CDR1 is SEHNR and CDR2 is FQNEAQ (reference sequence). The length of the CDR3 is 16 residues. The CDR3 DNA follows: TGTGCCAGCAGCCCCAGGGCTAGCGGGAGAGAAGAGACCCAGTACTTC. Translated: CASSPRASGREETQYF.

This clone was counted a single time. The chain links TRBV15 to TRBJ2-3; D call uncertain. There are 14 residues in the CDR3. Germline values: CDR1 LNHNV, CDR2 YYDKDF (reference sequence). Trimming took 0 bases from V and 12 from J, leaving 16 bases between them. CDR3 nucleotides: TGTGCCACCAGCAGAGATAATTTCGACTTTTACCAGTATTTT. It yields the protein CATSRDNFDFYQYF.

The rearrangement links TRBV9 to TRBJ2-1; D gene unclear. This CDR3 comprises 13 residues. The V gene's germline CDR1 is SGDLS and CDR2 YYNGEE. V lost 4 bases, J lost 1 base, and 6 bases lay in between. Here the CDR3 DNA reads TGTGCCAGCAGCCCCCAGTCCTACAATGAGCAGTTCTTC. As protein: CASSPQSYNEQFF.

The chain employs TRBV5-4 and TRBJ2-7; D might be TRBD1 (6 bases). Germline values: CDR1 SGHNT, CDR2 YYREEE (reference sequence). V lost 4 bases, J lost 4 bases, and 24 bases lay in between. This CDR3 spans 17 amino acids. In DNA form, the CDR3 reads TGTGCCAGCAGCCCCGGTGGCTGGGACACAGATGGATACGAGCAGTACTTC. The encoded protein is CASSPGGWDTDGYEQYF.

The chain carries TRBV6-6 and TRBJ2-4, with 8 bases matching TRBD1. V dropped 6 bases and J dropped 1; count of bases not matched to a gene: 8. The CDR3 length is 16 residues. CDR1 and CDR2 from the germline V gene are MNHNY and SVGAGI (reference sequence). The CDR3 reads CASRDREIPAKNIQYF. The CDR3 DNA reads as TGTGCCAGCAGGGACAGGGAAATTCCGGCCAAAAACATTCAGTACTTC.

This chain uses TRBV15 with TRBJ1-1; a weak D match, TRBD1 (5 bases). The CDR3 length is 15 residues. Germline CDR1 is LNHNV and CDR2 is YYDKDF (reference sequence). V was pared by 0 bases and J by 5 bases, with 13 bases between. The CDR3 protein is CATSRDQSGGTEAFF. The CDR3 DNA is TGTGCCACCAGCAGAGATCAGAGCGGGGGGACTGAAGCTTTCTTT.

This chain connects TRBV2 to TRBJ1-3; perhaps TRBD1 as D (6 bases). Germline V lookup: CDR1 SNHLY, CDR2 FYNNEI. There are 16 residues in the CDR3. V lost 0 bases and J 2 bases, leaving 11 bases between the germline ends. DNA for the CDR3: TGTGCCAGCAGTGAAGCATCGAACAGGGCTGGAAACACCATATATTTT. It codes for CASSEASNRAGNTIYF.

The chain recombines TRBV5-8 with TRBJ1-4, with a weak D call TRBD1 (6 bases). CDR3 length: 14 residues. V gave up 2 bases and J gave up 6 bases, with 11 bases separating them. Looked up from germline, CDR1 is SGHTS and CDR2 is YDEGEE. The CDR3 DNA sequence: TGTGCCAGCAGCTTAAGGGGGTACGATGAAAAACTGTTTTTT. Amino acids: CASSLRGYDEKLFF.

The chain recombines TRBV2 with TRBJ2-3, with D possibly matching TRBD1 (6 bases). Trimming removed 6 bases from V and 11 bases from J, with 18 bases in between. This CDR3 is 13 amino acids long. CDR1 is SNHLY, CDR2 FYNNEI, per germline. The CDR3 loop is CASSPSQGLEQYF. The CDR3 DNA sequence: TGTGCCAGCAGCCCATCACAGGGTTTAGAGCAGTATTTT.

This clone was found once. The rearrangement uses TRBV7-3 and TRBJ2-6, with a possible D match to TRBD1 (5 bases). The V gene's germline CDR1 is SGHTA and CDR2 FQGTGA. There are 16 residues in the CDR3. The V end was cut by 4 bases, the J end by 0 bases, with 10 bases between. The chain's CDR3 is CASSSPGSSGANVLTF. In DNA, the CDR3 is TGTGCCAGCAGCTCTCCAGGGTCCTCTGGGGCCAACGTCCTGACTTTC.

The sample holds one count of this clone. V and J are TRBV5-1 and TRBJ1-4; no reliable D call. Trimming shortened V by 4 bases and J by 0 bases, and 10 bases separated the two germline ends. This CDR3 has 15 amino acids. CDR1 SGHRS and CDR2 YFSETQ come from the germline V gene. The CDR3 region is CASSDPQATNEKLFF. The CDR3 DNA reads as TGCGCCAGCAGCGACCCCCAAGCAACTAATGAAAAACTGTTTTTT.

V gene TRBV30 combines with J gene TRBJ1-1, with unresolved D. Trimming took 5 bases from V and 1 from J, leaving 11 bases between them. The germline CDR1 and CDR2 sequences are GTSNPN and SVGIG (reference sequence). This CDR3 is built from 13 residues. The CDR3 nucleotides are TGTGCCTGGCGTCATCTGGGGAACACTGAAGCTTTCTTT. Its protein product is CAWRHLGNTEAFF.

V usage is TRBV5-5 and J usage is TRBJ1-5; perhaps TRBD1 as D (5 bases). Germline V gives CDR1 SGHKS, CDR2 YYEKEE (reference sequence). The CDR3 runs 16 residues. The V and J ends lost 4 bases and 0 bases respectively, with 14 bases between them. The CDR3 protein is CASSPLGGDSNQPQHF. CDR3 sequence (DNA): TGTGCCAGCAGCCCCCTGGGAGGGGATAGCAATCAGCCCCAGCATTTT. Using reference TRBV5-5 and TRBJ1-5 for the parts outside the CDR3, the full variable domain is DAGVTQSPTHLIKTRGQQVTLRCSPISGHKSVSWYQQVLGQGPQFIFQYYEKEERGRGNFPDRFSARQFPNYSSELNVNALLLGDSALYLCASSPLGGDSNQPQHFGDGTRLSIL.

The chain is built from TRBV7-8 and TRBJ1-3; the D is unclear. From germline, CDR1 is SGHVS and CDR2 FQNEAQ. The CDR3 is 14 amino acids. The germline V and J ends were trimmed by 0 bases and 0 bases, with 3 bases remaining between them. The CDR3 region is CASSLAASGNTIYF. In DNA form, the CDR3 reads TGTGCCAGCAGCTTAGCTGCCTCTGGAAACACCATATATTTT.

The rearrangement uses TRBV28 and TRBJ2-1; the match to TRBD2 covers 12 bases. Germline V CDR1 and CDR2: MDHEN, SYDVKM. V shed 4 bases, J shed 4 bases, and the junction held 17 bases outside the gene matches. The CDR3 runs 20 residues. The CDR3 reads CASSSFLAGGPGVVYNEQFF. The CDR3 DNA is TGTGCCAGCAGTTCCTTTCTAGCGGGAGGGCCAGGGGTTGTATACAATGAGCAGTTCTTC. The whole variable domain, filled in from reference TRBV28 and TRBJ2-1, reads DVKVTQSSRYLVKRTGEKVFLECVQDMDHENMFWYRQDPGLGLRLIYFSYDVKMKEKGDIPEGYSVSREKKERFSLILESASTNQTSMYLCASSSFLAGGPGVVYNEQFFGPGTRLTVL.

The chain couples TRBV30 to TRBJ2-1; TRBD2 aligns across 9 bases. With V trimmed by 2 bases and J by 6 bases, 8 bases remained unmatched. CDR3 length: 15 amino acids. CDR1 and CDR2 from the germline V gene are GTSNPN and SVGIG (reference sequence). The CDR3 loop is CAWSFMSGRSNEQFF. CDR3 nucleotides: TGTGCCTGGAGTTTCATGAGCGGGAGGTCCAATGAGCAGTTCTTC.

The chain couples TRBV5-1 to TRBJ2-5; 9 bases match TRBD2. With V trimmed by 0 bases and J by 4 bases, 7 bases remained unmatched. CDR1 SGHRS and CDR2 YFSETQ come from the germline V gene. The CDR3 is 16 residues long. DNA of the CDR3: TGCGCCAGCAGCTTGGTTGTGCAAGCGGGAGGAGAGACCCAGTACTTC. Its translation is CASSLVVQAGGETQYF. Combining the CDR3 with reference TRBV5-1 and TRBJ2-5 gives the whole variable domain KAGVTQTPRYLIKTRGQQVTLSCSPISGHRSVSWYQQTPGQGLQFLFEYFSETQRNKGNFPGRFSGRQFSNSRSEMNVSTLELGDSALYLCASSLVVQAGGETQYFGPGTRLLVL.

This chain uses TRBV27 with TRBJ2-2; D call uncertain. Germline CDR1 and CDR2: MNHEY and SMNVEV (reference sequence). The V and J ends lost 3 bases and 5 bases respectively, with 1 base between them. This CDR3 is 11 amino acids long. For the CDR3, the DNA is TGTGCCAGCAGTTTGACCGGGGAGCTGTTTTTT. Amino acid sequence: CASSLTGELFF.

This clone was picked up a small number of times. The chain combines TRBV25-1 with TRBJ2-7; D gene uncertain. The germline V gene encodes CDR1 MGHDK and CDR2 SYGVNS. The length of the CDR3 is 11 residues. Trimming took off 5 bases at V and 3 bases at J, with 5 bases between the two ends. The CDR3 DNA reads TGTGCCAGCAGTTATAACTACGAGCAGTACTTC. Translating it yields CASSYNYEQYF.

V and J are TRBV6-5 and TRBJ2-7; 8 positions match TRBD2. Germline V gene data show CDR1 as MNHEY and CDR2 as SVGAGI. V was clipped by 8 bases and J by 3 bases; unmatched bases: 9. The CDR3 is 14 amino acids. CDR3 sequence (DNA): TGTGCCAGCCGGCGGGGGGCGGTGGGCTACGAGCAGTACTTC. Its protein is CASRRGAVGYEQYF.

This chain joins TRBV2 and TRBJ2-7; the D gene is possibly TRBD2 (5 bases). There are 13 residues in the CDR3. V lost 7 bases and J lost 6, with 16 bases in between. The V gene's germline CDR1 is SNHLY and CDR2 FYNNEI. This CDR3 reads CASKSGGSVEQYF. The CDR3 region has the DNA TGTGCCAGCAAGTCTGGTGGGAGTGTCGAGCAGTACTTC.

This chain uses TRBV5-8 with TRBJ2-7; D is perhaps TRBD1 (5 bases). Trimming pared 4 bases from V and 3 bases from J, leaving 8 bases between. The CDR3 covers 12 residues. CDR1 and CDR2 from the germline V gene are SGHTS and YDEGEE. CDR3 sequence reads: CASSLRVYEQYF. The CDR3 bases are TGTGCCAGCAGCCTCAGGGTCTACGAGCAGTACTTC. The full variable domain, its missing parts supplied by reference TRBV5-8 and TRBJ2-7, is EAGVTQSPTHLIKTRGQQATLRCSPISGHTSVYWYQQALGLGLQFLLWYDEGEERNRGNFPPRFSGRQFPNYSSELNVNALELEDSALYLCASSLRVYEQYFGPGTRLTVT.

The rearrangement uses TRBV11-2 and TRBJ1-1, with 7 nucleotides matching TRBD1. The CDR3 spans 16 residues. Germline CDR1 SGHAT, CDR2 FQNNGV. The ends lost 2 bases at V and 1 base at J; junction bases unmatched: 7. The CDR3 DNA reads TGTGCCAGCAGCTTAAGGCAGGGGGACGGGAACACTGAAGCTTTCTTT. It translates to CASSLRQGDGNTEAFF.

V is TRBV11-2 and J is TRBJ2-2, with 9 bases identical to TRBD2. There are 16 residues in the CDR3. From germline, CDR1 is SGHAT and CDR2 FQNNGV. V trimming: 5 bases; J trimming: 3 bases; junction bases outside the gene matches: 7. CDR3 protein: CASSPTRTSDTGELFF. CDR3 bases: TGTGCCAGCAGCCCAACCCGGACTAGCGACACCGGGGAGCTGTTTTTT.

The gene calls are TRBV28 and TRBJ2-7; 9 positions match TRBD1. The length of the CDR3 is 12 residues. Germline loops: CDR1 MDHEN, CDR2 SYDVKM. Trimming took 5 bases from V and 11 from J; bases not matched to a gene: 7. CDR3 region: CASSPEDRGKYF. CDR3 coding DNA: TGTGCCAGCAGTCCAGAAGACAGGGGGAAGTACTTC.

The chain has TRBV14 and TRBJ1-4; weak D call: TRBD1 (5 bases). CDR3 length equals 15 residues. In germline, CDR1 is SGHDN, CDR2 FVKESK. V was clipped by 4 bases and J by 8 bases, with 17 bases between them. The CDR3 protein is CASSPHRRPPEKLFF. The CDR3 nucleotides are TGTGCCAGCAGCCCACACAGGAGGCCCCCAGAAAAACTGTTTTTT.

This chain joins TRBV30 and TRBJ2-2, with 7 nucleotides matching TRBD2. Germline CDR1 and CDR2: GTSNPN and SVGIG (reference sequence). With 3 bases clipped from V and 0 bases from J, the junction kept 10 bases outside the gene matches. The CDR3 totals 17 residues. The CDR3 spells CAWRRVAGLANTGELFF. CDR3 in DNA: TGTGCCTGGAGGCGGGTAGCGGGCCTCGCGAACACCGGGGAGCTGTTTTTT.

The J gene is TRBJ2-3, the V gene TRBV28, with unresolved D. Germline CDR1 reads MDHEN; CDR2 reads SYDVKM. The length of the CDR3 is 11 residues. The V and J ends lost 6 bases and 6 bases respectively, with 7 bases between them. Written as DNA, the CDR3 is TGTGCCAGCAGCAGCATGGATACGCAGTATTTT. Amino acids: CASSSMDTQYF. The variable domain in full, completed from reference TRBV28 and TRBJ2-3, reads DVKVTQSSRYLVKRTGEKVFLECVQDMDHENMFWYRQDPGLGLRLIYFSYDVKMKEKGDIPEGYSVSREKKERFSLILESASTNQTSMYLCASSSMDTQYFGPGTRLTVL.

For this clone: Additional DNA sequences in this sample encode the identical CDR3. J is TRBJ2-3 and V is TRBV5-1; D possibly corresponds to TRBD2 (6 bases). The CDR3 has 15 residues. Looked up from germline, CDR1 is SGHRS and CDR2 is YFSETQ. Between the trimmed V and J ends, which lost 1 base and 0 bases, there was a span of 9 bases. CDR3 in DNA: TGCGCCAGCAGCTTGACGAGCGGGAGCACAGATACGCAGTATTTT. Translated, it gives CASSLTSGSTDTQYF.

Comments on this clone: This sample includes further DNA sequences coding for the same CDR3. The chain employs TRBV18 and TRBJ2-7, with 11 bases that match TRBD1. The CDR3 runs 15 residues. The germline CDR1 and CDR2 sequences are KGHSH and LQKENI. The junction had 3 bases not matched to a gene; V was cut back by 3 bases and J by 2 bases. The CDR3 sequence is CASSPGTGGAYEQYF. In DNA, the CDR3 is TGTGCCAGCTCACCCGGGACAGGGGGAGCCTACGAGCAGTACTTC.